This TCR beta chain appears in the sequencing data of a study of T cell repertoires in cytomegalovirus infection (dated by TCRdb to 2018 to 2020). Regarding the study in general: The HLA type of each donor mattered for the analysis, because public TCR beta signatures pointed to carriage of CMV infection along with the matching HLA type. Paper-wide results and their limitations: The ex vivo response was dominated by HLA-C-restricted CMV-specific TCR beta clonotypes, which also provided the single most frequent clonotype in two of eight donors. Cumulative frequency of public TCR beta family members discriminated carriers of CMV infection plus the relevant HLA type in this cohort and an independent roughly 330-donor cohort.

The data were produced on an Illumina HiSeq 1500. TCRdb cleaned the public reads at Q25 with fastp, built clones with MiXCR and kept in-frame beta chains. Rows merge per CDR3 protein into single entries with the most common DNA and genes. The sample yields some 180,000 distinct CDR3 sequences; 8.5% to 10% were counted once. Together, the top ten hold roughly 4.8% of the sample. The CDR3, from cysteine to phenylalanine, totals 16 residues. The only DNA kept is the CDR3, 48 bases in frame from the first base. The germline V gene (reference sequence) sets CDR1 to SEHNR and CDR2 to FQNEAQ. V ends up 8 bases short and J 2 bases short, with an unmatched junction base count of 12. As to this clonotype: The target of this receptor is not known. No much larger clone exists at a distance of one base, and base qualities are not known.

The sequence joins TRBV7-9 to TRBJ2-5; 9 nucleotides in the junction match TRBD1. The sample was PBMCs. This sequence was found in a human donor in good health (CMV status not recorded). Some clones in this sample may be carry-over from other donors' samples. The sequenced DNA is TGTGCCAGCTCTTTCCCCCGGGACAGGGCTCAAGAGACCCAGTACTTC. Protein translation: CASSFPRDRAQETQYF.